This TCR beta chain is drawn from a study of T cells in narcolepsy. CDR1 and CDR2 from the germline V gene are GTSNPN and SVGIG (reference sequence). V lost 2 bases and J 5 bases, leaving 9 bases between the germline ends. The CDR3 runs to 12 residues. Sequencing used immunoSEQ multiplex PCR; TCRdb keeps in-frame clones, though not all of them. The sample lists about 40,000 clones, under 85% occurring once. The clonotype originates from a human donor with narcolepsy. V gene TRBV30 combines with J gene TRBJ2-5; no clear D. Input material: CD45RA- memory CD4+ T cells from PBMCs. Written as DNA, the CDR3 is TGTGCCTGGAGTCCGGGTCACGAGACCCAGTACTTC. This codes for CAWSPGHETQYF.